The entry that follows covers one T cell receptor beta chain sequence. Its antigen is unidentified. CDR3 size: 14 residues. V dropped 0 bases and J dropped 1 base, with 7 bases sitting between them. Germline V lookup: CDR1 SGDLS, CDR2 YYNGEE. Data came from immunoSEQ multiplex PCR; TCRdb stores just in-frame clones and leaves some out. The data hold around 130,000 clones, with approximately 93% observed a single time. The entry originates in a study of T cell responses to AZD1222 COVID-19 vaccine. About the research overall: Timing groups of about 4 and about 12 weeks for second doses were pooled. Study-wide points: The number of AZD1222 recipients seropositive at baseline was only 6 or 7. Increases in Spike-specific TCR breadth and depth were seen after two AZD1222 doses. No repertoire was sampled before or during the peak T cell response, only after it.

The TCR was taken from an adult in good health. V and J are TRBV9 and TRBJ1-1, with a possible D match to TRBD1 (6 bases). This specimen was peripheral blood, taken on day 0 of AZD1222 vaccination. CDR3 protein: CASSVEGGNTEAFF. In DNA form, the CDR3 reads TGTGCCAGCAGCGTAGAGGGGGGGAACACTGAAGCTTTCTTT.